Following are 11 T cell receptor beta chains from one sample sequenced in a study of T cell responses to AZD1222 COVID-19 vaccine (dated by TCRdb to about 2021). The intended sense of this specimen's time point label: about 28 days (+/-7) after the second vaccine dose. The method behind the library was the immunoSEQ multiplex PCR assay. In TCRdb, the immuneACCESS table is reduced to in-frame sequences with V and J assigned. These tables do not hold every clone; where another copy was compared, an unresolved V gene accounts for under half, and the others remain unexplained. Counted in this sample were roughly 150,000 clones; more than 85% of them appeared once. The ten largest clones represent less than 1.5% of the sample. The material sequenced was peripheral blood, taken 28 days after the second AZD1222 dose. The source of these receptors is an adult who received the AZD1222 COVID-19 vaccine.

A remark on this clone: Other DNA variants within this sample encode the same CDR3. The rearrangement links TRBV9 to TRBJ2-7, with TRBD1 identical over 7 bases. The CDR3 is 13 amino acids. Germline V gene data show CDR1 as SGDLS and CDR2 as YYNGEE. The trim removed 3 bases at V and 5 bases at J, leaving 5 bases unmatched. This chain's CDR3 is CASSAPTGDEQYF. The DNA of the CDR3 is TGTGCCAGCAGCGCACCCACAGGGGACGAGCAGTACTTC.

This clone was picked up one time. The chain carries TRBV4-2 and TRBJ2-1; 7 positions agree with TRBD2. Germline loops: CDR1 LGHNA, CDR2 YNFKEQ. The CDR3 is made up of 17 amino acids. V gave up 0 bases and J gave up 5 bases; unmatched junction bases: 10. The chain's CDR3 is CASSQDRIGGRDNEQFF. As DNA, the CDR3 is TGTGCCAGCAGCCAAGATCGGATTGGCGGGAGAGACAATGAGCAGTTCTTC.

The CDR3 DNA is TGCGCCAGCAGCCAATCTAGGACAGGGGCCGGGGAGCTGTTTTTT. It specifies CASSQSRTGAGELFF. J is TRBJ2-2 and V is TRBV4-1; 9 nucleotides match TRBD1. Germline loops: CDR1 MGHRA, CDR2 YSYEKL. Germline trimming cut 2 bases from V and 6 bases from J; bases unmatched to any gene: 4. The CDR3 loop spans 15 amino acids.

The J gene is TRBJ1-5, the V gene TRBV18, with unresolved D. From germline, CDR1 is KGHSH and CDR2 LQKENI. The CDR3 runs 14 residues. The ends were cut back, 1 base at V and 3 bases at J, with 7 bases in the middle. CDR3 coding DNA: TGTGCCAGCTCACCACTCGGCACCAATCAGCCCCAGCATTTT. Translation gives CASSPLGTNQPQHF.

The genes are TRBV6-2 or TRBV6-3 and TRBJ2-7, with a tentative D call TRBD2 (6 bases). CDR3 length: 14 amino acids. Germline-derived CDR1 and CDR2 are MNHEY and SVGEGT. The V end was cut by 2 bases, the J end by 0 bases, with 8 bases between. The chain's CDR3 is CASSYAGSSYEQYF. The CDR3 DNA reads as TGTGCCAGCAGTTACGCGGGGAGCTCCTACGAGCAGTACTTC.

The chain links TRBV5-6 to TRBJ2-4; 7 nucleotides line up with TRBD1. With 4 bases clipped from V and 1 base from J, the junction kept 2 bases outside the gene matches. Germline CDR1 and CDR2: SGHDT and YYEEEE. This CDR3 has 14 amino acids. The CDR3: CASSQQGAKNIQYF. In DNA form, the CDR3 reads TGTGCCAGCAGCCAACAGGGGGCCAAAAACATTCAGTACTTC.

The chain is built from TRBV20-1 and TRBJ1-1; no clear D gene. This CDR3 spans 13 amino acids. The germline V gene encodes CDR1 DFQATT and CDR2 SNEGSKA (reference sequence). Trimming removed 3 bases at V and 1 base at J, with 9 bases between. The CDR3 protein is CSASLGKNTEAFF. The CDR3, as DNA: TGCAGTGCTAGTCTTGGGAAGAACACTGAAGCTTTCTTT.

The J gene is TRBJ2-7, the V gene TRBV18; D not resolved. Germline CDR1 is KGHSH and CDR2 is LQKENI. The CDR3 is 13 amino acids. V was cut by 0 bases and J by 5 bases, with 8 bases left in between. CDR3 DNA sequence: TGTGCCAGCTCACCACCCTCCAAGGACGAGCAGTACTTC. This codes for CASSPPSKDEQYF.

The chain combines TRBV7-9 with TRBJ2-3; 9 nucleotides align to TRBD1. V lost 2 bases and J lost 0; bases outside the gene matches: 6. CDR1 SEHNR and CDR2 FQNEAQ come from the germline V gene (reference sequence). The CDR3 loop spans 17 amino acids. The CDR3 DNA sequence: TGTGCCAGCAGCTTAAGGACAGGGGATCCTAGCACAGATACGCAGTATTTT. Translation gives CASSLRTGDPSTDTQYF.

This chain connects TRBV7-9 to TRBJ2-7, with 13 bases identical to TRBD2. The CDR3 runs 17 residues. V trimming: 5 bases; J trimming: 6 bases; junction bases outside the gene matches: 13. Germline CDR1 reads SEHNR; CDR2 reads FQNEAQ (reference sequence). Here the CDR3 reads CASSPRTSGSIIGEQYF. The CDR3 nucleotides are TGTGCCAGCAGCCCTAGGACTAGCGGGAGTATTATCGGCGAGCAGTACTTC.

In nucleotides, the CDR3 is TGTGCCAGCAGTAGGACAGGGGGCCACGAGCAGTACTTC. Protein sequence: CASSRTGGHEQYF. The chain couples TRBV12-3 or TRBV12-4 to TRBJ2-7, with 11 nucleotides matching TRBD1. J was trimmed by 5 bases and V by 5 bases; bases with no gene match: 2. This CDR3 is 13 amino acids long.